The rows below give T cell receptor beta chains drawn from one sample of a study of Ad26.COV2.S vaccination and SARS-CoV-2 variants. This table comes from immunoSEQ multiplex PCR, and its TCRdb copy is limited to in-frame clones, with some not included. The data contain approximately 350,000 clones, 83% of them singletons. This specimen consisted of peripheral blood, obtained in a trial of Ad26.COV2.S vaccine versus placebo. These receptors were collected from a person between 18 and 60 years old who received the Ad26.COV2.S COVID-19 vaccine or a placebo. CDR3s include the opening cysteine and the closing phenylalanine or tryptophan. A D gene is named only where the DNA matches it firmly. The listing skips clone size in some rows; elsewhere it reads once, few, many or a size class.

clone_size | j_call | d_call | v_call | cdr3_aa | cdr3_nt
- | TRBJ2-3 | - | TRBV9 | CASSVDASFTDTQYF | TGTGCCAGCAGCGTAGACGCGAGTTTCACAGATACGCAGTATTTT
- | TRBJ2-1 | - | TRBV9 | CASSVDGNKYNEQFF | TGTGCCAGCAGCGTAGACGGGAATAAATACAATGAGCAGTTCTTC
- | TRBJ2-3 | TRBD2 | TRBV10-3 | CAISVAGRTDTQYF | TGTGCCATCAGTGTAGCGGGACGCACAGATACGCAGTATTTT
once | TRBJ1-2 | - | TRBV7-9 | CASSSLSDSGIRDGYTF | TGTGCCAGCAGCTCCCTTTCGGACAGTGGAATAAGGGATGGCTACACCTTC
- | TRBJ2-3 | - | TRBV9 | CASSVMNMGTDTQYF | TGTGCCAGCAGCGTAATGAATATGGGGACAGATACGCAGTATTTT
few | TRBJ1-6 | - | TRBV7-9 | CASSFTQGSDSPLHF | TGTGCCAGCAGCTTTACACAGGGTTCTGATTCACCCCTCCACTTT
- | TRBJ2-7 | - | TRBV11-3 | CASSLEGAGGYDEQYF | TGTGCCAGCAGCTTAGAAGGGGCCGGCGGCTACGACGAGCAGTACTTC
- | TRBJ2-5 | TRBD2 | TRBV5-6 | CASSLFQREPPETQYF | TGTGCCAGCAGCTTGTTTCAGCGGGAGCCCCCGGAGACCCAGTACTTC
- | TRBJ2-1 | TRBD1 | TRBV11-1 | CASRSDRGSINEQFF | TGTGCCAGCAGGTCGGACAGGGGATCAATCAATGAGCAGTTCTTC
- | TRBJ1-1 | TRBD1 | TRBV18 | CASSPRPTGERTEAFF | TGTGCCAGCTCACCACGACCGACAGGGGAGAGGACTGAAGCTTTCTTT
- | TRBJ2-7 | - | TRBV11-3 | CASSGRRINYEQYF | TGTGCCAGCAGCGGACGACGGATTAACTACGAGCAGTACTTC
- | TRBJ2-7 | - | TRBV12-5 | CASAYQGMSGEQYF | TGTGCTAGTGCCTACCAGGGCATGAGTGGCGAGCAGTACTTC
- | TRBJ1-2 | - | TRBV6-1 | CASSEAAGGPYGYTF | TGTGCCAGCAGTGAAGCCGCGGGGGGGCCCTATGGCTACACCTTC
- | TRBJ2-5 | TRBD1 | TRBV5-1 | CASTRDSHQETQYF | TGCGCCAGCACCCGGGACAGCCACCAAGAGACCCAGTACTTC
- | TRBJ2-2 | TRBD1 | TRBV27 | CASSKENRGISLRPTGELFF | TGTGCCAGCAGCAAAGAGAACAGGGGAATCTCCCTACGGCCTACCGGGGAGCTGTTTTTT
- | TRBJ2-3 | TRBD2 | TRBV5-1 | CASSPGLAGYTDTQYF | TGCGCCAGCAGTCCGGGACTAGCGGGTTACACAGATACGCAGTATTTT
- | TRBJ1-5 | - | TRBV27 | CASSLQGVRNQPQHF | TGTGCCAGCAGTCTCCAGGGAGTGAGGAATCAGCCCCAGCATTTT
- | TRBJ2-1 | TRBD2 | TRBV11-3 | CASSPWGGTYNEQFF | TGTGCCAGCAGCCCGTGGGGGGGAACCTACAATGAGCAGTTCTTC
- | TRBJ2-2 | - | TRBV6-5 | CASRGMGGELFF | TGTGCCTCAAGGGGGATGGGCGGGGAGCTGTTTTTT
- | TRBJ1-4 | - | TRBV6-6 | CASSYSTDQGLFF | TGTGCCAGCAGTTACTCGACGGACCAGGGGCTGTTTTTT
once | TRBJ1-3 | - | TRBV27 | CASTNNGAERLAGSGNTIYF | TGTGCCAGCACCAATAATGGGGCAGAAAGGTTGGCTGGGTCGGGAAACACCATATATTTT
- | TRBJ2-3 | TRBD1 | TRBV29-1 | CSVDGGTGADTQYF | TGCAGCGTTGACGGGGGGACAGGGGCAGATACGCAGTATTTT
- | TRBJ2-3 | - | TRBV5-1 | CASSLVDTQYF | TGCGCCAGCAGCTTGGTAGATACGCAGTATTTT
- | TRBJ1-2 | - | TRBV6-4 | CASSSGSPYGYTF | TGTGCCAGCAGTTCAGGGTCCCCCTATGGCTACACCTTC
- | TRBJ1-2 | - | TRBV9 | CASSVSLSTANYGYTF | TGTGCCAGCAGCGTAAGTCTCAGCACGGCTAACTATGGCTACACCTTC
- | TRBJ1-2 | TRBD1 | TRBV7-9 | CASTSGQGTPYGYTF | TGTGCCAGCACCTCGGGACAGGGGACACCCTATGGCTACACCTTC
once | TRBJ1-2 | - | TRBV7-9 | CASSSPVGGYTF | TGTGCCAGCAGTTCCCCTGTGGGCGGCTACACCTTC
- | TRBJ2-3 | - | TRBV18 | CASSPPSQDHTQYF | TGTGCCAGCTCACCACCGAGTCAGGACCATACGCAGTATTTT
- | TRBJ2-2 | TRBD2 | TRBV7-9 | CASSSGTSGAKAGELFF | TGTGCCAGCAGCAGCGGGACTAGCGGGGCGAAGGCCGGGGAGCTGTTTTTT
- | TRBJ1-2 | TRBD1 | TRBV9 | CASSPGDRRSYGYTF | TGTGCCAGCAGCCCTGGGGACAGGAGATCCTATGGCTACACCTTC
- | TRBJ1-4 | - | TRBV2 | CATRGRQAGEKLFF | TGTGCCACCAGAGGGAGGCAGGCCGGTGAAAAACTGTTTTTT
- | TRBJ1-5 | - | TRBV16 | CASSQSQDGYQPQHF | TGTGCCAGCAGCCAATCCCAGGACGGTTATCAGCCCCAGCATTTT
- | TRBJ1-2 | - | TRBV12-3/TRBV12-4 | CASSPQGTYGYTF | TGTGCCAGCAGCCCTCAGGGTACCTATGGCTACACCTTC
- | TRBJ1-2 | - | TRBV6-6 | CASSYLVYYGYTF | TGTGCCAGCAGTTACTTGGTTTATTATGGCTACACCTTC
few | TRBJ2-7 | - | TRBV27 | CASSLRTGGGEQYF | TGTGCCAGCAGTCTACGGACGGGGGGCGGCGAGCAGTACTTC
once | TRBJ2-1 | - | TRBV27 | CASSFDTYNEQFF | TGTGCCAGCAGTTTCGACACATACAATGAGCAGTTCTTC
- | TRBJ2-6 | TRBD1 | TRBV7-8 | CASSLGVVAGGVLWEANVLTF | TGTGCCAGCAGCTTAGGGGTGGTGGCAGGGGGTGTACTCTGGGAGGCCAACGTCCTGACTTTC
- | TRBJ1-1 | - | TRBV12-3/TRBV12-4 | CASKRWGTEAFF | TGTGCCAGCAAACGGTGGGGAACTGAAGCTTTCTTT
- | TRBJ1-1 | TRBD1 | TRBV7-3 | CASSWWGSQGAGTEAFF | TGTGCCAGCAGCTGGTGGGGATCACAGGGGGCAGGGACTGAAGCTTTCTTT
- | TRBJ2-3 | TRBD2 | TRBV7-2 | CASSQTSGAQQYF | TGTGCCAGCAGTCAGACTAGCGGGGCCCAGCAGTATTTT
- | TRBJ1-2 | - | TRBV2 | CASSEIHRAIGYTF | TGTGCCAGCAGTGAGATCCACAGGGCTATCGGCTACACCTTC
- | TRBJ2-1 | - | TRBV23-1 | CASSPGPGVGEQFF | TGCGCCAGCAGTCCGGGCCCCGGGGTCGGGGAGCAGTTCTTC
few | TRBJ2-3 | TRBD1 | TRBV10-3 | CAISDKTGPATTDTQYF | TGTGCCATCAGTGACAAGACAGGGCCGGCAACCACAGATACGCAGTATTTT
- | TRBJ2-2 | - | TRBV5-1 | CASSPQSGSGELFF | TGCGCCAGCAGCCCCCAGTCGGGAAGCGGGGAGCTGTTTTTT
- | TRBJ2-1 | - | TRBV5-1 | CASSLGWGRSYNEQFF | TGCGCCAGCAGCTTGGGGTGGGGCCGTTCCTACAATGAGCAGTTCTTC
- | TRBJ2-1 | - | TRBV3-1/TRBV3-2 | CASSPGRSEQFF | TGTGCCAGTAGCCCCGGGAGAAGCGAGCAGTTCTTC
- | TRBJ2-1 | TRBD2 | TRBV19 | CASSRGLAGVNEQFF | TGTGCCAGTAGTAGGGGACTAGCGGGTGTCAATGAGCAGTTCTTC